The next 19 T cell receptor beta chains were all read from a single sample in a study of shared clonotypes between healthy human individuals (TCRdb year 2020). Receptors were amplified or captured by the immunoSEQ multiplex PCR assay. This is the immuneACCESS table as TCRdb keeps it, with only in-frame sequences that have V and J called. A part of the clones is gone; compared with another copy, unresolved V genes explain less than half, and the rest is unexplained. In this sample the table shows about 2.3 million clones, over 85% of which occur a single time. The ten largest clonotypes hold about 0.39% of the sample. The sample comprised naive CD4+ T cells from PBMCs. This sample's cell subset or site label indicates: CD45RA+ positively selected. All receptors come from a man aged 18 to 29 in good health. Some clones in this sample may be carry-over from other donors' samples.

The chain combines TRBV11-2 with TRBJ2-7, with D perhaps assigned TRBD1 or TRBD2 (6 bases each). The CDR3 loop spans 15 amino acids. The ends were cut back, 5 bases at V and 6 bases at J, with 20 bases in the middle. Germline values: CDR1 SGHAT, CDR2 FQNNGV. The DNA of the CDR3 is TGTGCCAGCAGCGCCCTTCTAGGGGGGCTTGGCGAGCAGTACTTC. It translates to CASSALLGGLGEQYF.

The V gene is TRBV2, the J gene TRBJ2-7, with 12 positions matching TRBD2. Unmatched junction bases numbered 6, after V lost 6 bases and J lost 0 bases. The CDR3 extends over 16 amino acids. Germline-derived CDR1 and CDR2 are SNHLY and FYNNEI. CDR3 sequence reads: CASREPTSGSSYEQYF. The CDR3 DNA reads TGTGCCAGCAGAGAACCGACTAGCGGGAGCTCCTACGAGCAGTACTTC.

This clone was counted a single time. The chain joins TRBV14 to TRBJ2-7; D unclear. Germline values: CDR1 SGHDN, CDR2 FVKESK. The CDR3 runs 13 residues. Trimming shortened V by 5 bases and J by 4 bases, and 12 bases separated the two germline ends. The CDR3 loop reads CASSIGRLYEQYF. The CDR3 region has the DNA TGTGCCAGCAGCATCGGGCGTTTGTACGAGCAGTACTTC.

The V and J genes are TRBV27 and TRBJ1-4; TRBD1 might be the D (6 bases). The germline gives CDR1 MNHEY, CDR2 SMNVEV (reference sequence). Between the trimmed V and J ends, which lost 2 bases and 8 bases, there was a span of 9 bases. The CDR3 has 13 amino acids. The CDR3 spells CASSLAGDEKLFF. The CDR3 DNA follows: TGTGCCAGCAGTTTAGCAGGGGACGAAAAACTGTTTTTT.

This clone turned up a few times. The chain combines TRBV9 with TRBJ1-5; TRBD1 matches 7 bases. The CDR3 extends over 14 amino acids. The ends lost 4 bases at V and 5 bases at J; junction bases unmatched: 6. Germline V CDR1 and CDR2: SGDLS, YYNGEE. CDR3 sequence reads: CASSTGDSYQPQHF. For the CDR3, the DNA is TGTGCCAGCAGCACCGGGGACAGCTATCAGCCCCAGCATTTT.

V gene TRBV5-4 combines with J gene TRBJ1-1; D uncertain. V lost 2 bases to trimming and J lost 3 bases, with 14 bases between them. CDR3 length: 15 amino acids. The germline gives CDR1 SGHNT, CDR2 YYREEE (reference sequence). In nucleotides, the CDR3 is TGTGCCAGCAGCTTCTTGGACGGCACGGACACTGAAGCTTTCTTT. This codes for CASSFLDGTDTEAFF.

The J gene is TRBJ1-1, the V gene TRBV5-1; maybe TRBD1 (5 bases). The CDR3 totals 15 residues. Germline lookup yields CDR1 SGHRS and CDR2 YFSETQ. Trimming shortened V by 4 bases and J by 3 bases, and 16 bases separated the two germline ends. In DNA, the CDR3 is TGCGCCAGCAGCAAAAGCTCCGGGGGTGACACTGAAGCTTTCTTT. It encodes CASSKSSGGDTEAFF.

This chain connects TRBV27 to TRBJ2-7; D is unclear. Trimming shortened V by 6 bases and J by 2 bases, and 17 bases separated the two germline ends. The CDR3 runs 15 residues. In germline, CDR1 is MNHEY, CDR2 SMNVEV (reference sequence). The CDR3 loop reads CASRTPLQPTYEQYF. CDR3 nucleotide sequence: TGTGCCAGCAGAACGCCTCTTCAGCCGACCTACGAGCAGTACTTC.

This clone was found once. The chain joins TRBV11-2 to TRBJ2-6, with 8 bases aligning to TRBD1. J was trimmed by 1 base and V by 5 bases; bases with no gene match: 10. Germline V gives CDR1 SGHAT, CDR2 FQNNGV. This CDR3 has 18 amino acids. The CDR3 nucleotides are TGTGCCAGCAGCCCGGTACGGACAGGGCTTTCTGGGGCCAACGTCCTGACTTTC. Translation gives CASSPVRTGLSGANVLTF.

In this sample, this clone turned up a few times. The sample contains more than one DNA sequence encoding this CDR3. This chain uses TRBV20-1 with TRBJ2-2; D gene ambiguous. CDR3 length: 11 amino acids. Trimming removed 3 bases from V and 5 bases from J, with 4 bases in between. In germline, CDR1 is DFQATT, CDR2 SNEGSKA (reference sequence). The CDR3 spells CSARTTGELFF. DNA for the CDR3: TGCAGTGCTAGGACGACCGGGGAGCTGTTTTTT.

V usage is TRBV28 and J usage is TRBJ1-1; the match to TRBD1 covers 8 bases. J was trimmed by 7 bases and V by 5 bases; bases with no gene match: 18. This CDR3 comprises 17 residues. Germline V gene lookup returns CDR1 MDHEN and CDR2 SYDVKM. The CDR3 loop reads CASSPRTGSATRDEAFF. The CDR3, as DNA: TGTGCCAGCAGTCCCAGGACAGGGAGTGCTACGCGAGATGAAGCTTTCTTT.

The genes are TRBV30 and TRBJ1-5; a possible D gene is TRBD1 (5 bases). The CDR3 is made up of 16 amino acids. V was shortened by 0 bases and J by 9 bases, with 21 bases between the two germline ends. In germline, CDR1 is GTSNPN, CDR2 SVGIG (reference sequence). The CDR3 loop reads CAWSVRGLIGETPQHF. The DNA of the CDR3 is TGTGCCTGGAGTGTACGGGGGTTGATCGGAGAAACGCCCCAGCATTTT. The complete variable domain, with remaining parts taken from reference TRBV30 and TRBJ1-5, reads SQTIHQWPATLVQPVGSPLSLECTVEGTSNPNLYWYRQAAGRGLQLLFYSVGIGQISSEVPQNLSASRPQDRQFILSSKKLLLSDSGFYLCAWSVRGLIGETPQHFGDGTRLSIL.

CDR3 region: CASSQETSFNTGELFF. The CDR3 nucleotides are TGCGCCAGCAGCCAAGAGACTAGCTTTAATACTGGGGAGCTGTTTTTT. This sequence joins TRBV4-3 and TRBJ2-2; 7 positions match TRBD2. The CDR3 is 16 residues long. Germline CDR1 reads LGHNA; CDR2 reads YSLEER. With 0 bases clipped from V and 8 bases from J, the junction kept 9 bases outside the gene matches.

V gene TRBV5-1 combines with J gene TRBJ1-4; a possible D gene is TRBD1 (6 bases). V was clipped by 3 bases and J by 8 bases, with 17 bases between them. Germline-derived CDR1 and CDR2 are SGHRS and YFSETQ. The CDR3 covers 15 residues. CDR3 amino acids: CASSSLGGLGEKLFF. CDR3 sequence (DNA): TGCGCCAGCAGCTCCCTGGGGGGGCTCGGAGAAAAACTGTTTTTT. The complete variable domain, with remaining parts taken from reference TRBV5-1 and TRBJ1-4, reads KAGVTQTPRYLIKTRGQQVTLSCSPISGHRSVSWYQQTPGQGLQFLFEYFSETQRNKGNFPGRFSGRQFSNSRSEMNVSTLELGDSALYLCASSSLGGLGEKLFFGSGTQLSVL.

J is TRBJ2-2 and V is TRBV10-1; D gene uncertain. Germline CDR1 reads WNHNN; CDR2 reads SYGVQD (reference sequence). The germline V and J ends were trimmed by 5 bases and 3 bases, with 13 bases remaining between them. This CDR3 contains 15 residues. In DNA form, the CDR3 reads TGCGCCAGCAGTCAAATATTAGACGACACCGGGGAGCTGTTTTTT. Protein product: CASSQILDDTGELFF.

The chain has TRBV5-1 and TRBJ1-5; no clear D. This CDR3 spans 13 amino acids. CDR1 and CDR2 (germline): SGHRS, YFSETQ. The V end was cut by 2 bases, the J end by 4 bases, with 7 bases between. The CDR3 spells CASSFDPNQPQHF. The DNA of the CDR3 is TGCGCCAGCAGCTTCGACCCGAATCAGCCCCAGCATTTT.

The gene calls are TRBV6-1 and TRBJ2-7; a possible D gene is TRBD1 (5 bases). The CDR3 extends over 15 amino acids. V was cut by 2 bases and J by 3 bases, with 14 bases left in between. Germline CDR1 reads MNHNS; CDR2 reads SASEGT. The CDR3 nucleotides read TGTGCCAGCAGTGAACGGCAGGGCTTGAACTACGAGCAGTACTTC. Its translation: CASSERQGLNYEQYF.

V and J are TRBV10-3 and TRBJ1-1; 7 nucleotides line up with TRBD1. CDR3 length: 16 residues. CDR1 is ENHRY and CDR2 is SYGVKD in the germline V gene. The junction had 7 bases not matched to a gene; V was cut back by 0 bases and J by 3 bases. CDR3 loop: CAISESRGRGYTEAFF. For the CDR3, the DNA is TGTGCCATCAGTGAGTCGAGGGGGCGCGGATACACTGAAGCTTTCTTT.

This sequence joins TRBV4-1 and TRBJ2-5; a weak D match, TRBD2 (6 bases). Deletions cut 0 bases from V and 2 bases from J, with 10 bases between. The length of the CDR3 is 15 residues. Germline CDR1 is MGHRA and CDR2 is YSYEKL. In nucleotides, the CDR3 is TGCGCCAGCAGCCAAGATTCCCGGGGGCAAGAGACCCAGTACTTC. Translating it yields CASSQDSRGQETQYF.